This is a list of T cell receptor beta chains from one sample in a study of T cell responses to AZD1222 COVID-19 vaccine. Using immunoSEQ multiplex PCR, the repertoire was profiled, and TCRdb retains in-frame clones only, with some absent. The sample holds about 96,000 clones, about nine tenths seen once. Sequenced material: peripheral blood, taken on day 0 of AZD1222 vaccination. The receptors were gathered from an adult in good health. Both conserved end residues are part of each CDR3. Each record gives: J gene, clone size, V gene, CDR3 protein. Some rows mark clone size as missing; the rest say once, few, many or name a class of expanded clone.

j_gene: TRBJ2-7
abundance: NA
v_gene: TRBV28
CDR3aa: CASAGVRDEQYF

j_gene: TRBJ1-1
abundance: NA
v_gene: TRBV11-2
CDR3aa: CASSRPRGQGHTEAFF

j_gene: TRBJ2-1
abundance: NA
v_gene: TRBV12-5
CDR3aa: CASGFSRWGAPGNEQFF

j_gene: TRBJ2-5
abundance: NA
v_gene: TRBV24-1
CDR3aa: CATSGTEKKGQYF

j_gene: TRBJ1-2
abundance: NA
v_gene: TRBV28
CDR3aa: CASSFELYGYTF

j_gene: TRBJ2-5
abundance: NA
v_gene: TRBV24-1
CDR3aa: CATSLSGQVQETQYF

j_gene: TRBJ2-7
abundance: few
v_gene: TRBV28
CDR3aa: CASSPGQTYEQYF

j_gene: TRBJ2-5
abundance: NA
v_gene: TRBV18
CDR3aa: CASSPLRETQYF

j_gene: TRBJ2-1
abundance: NA
v_gene: TRBV7-9
CDR3aa: CASRGQGRVTTAGNEQFF

j_gene: TRBJ1-2
abundance: few
v_gene: TRBV12-3/TRBV12-4
CDR3aa: CASSSGIYGYTF

j_gene: TRBJ2-7
abundance: NA
v_gene: TRBV19
CDR3aa: CASRDVAGAYEQYF

j_gene: TRBJ1-5
abundance: NA
v_gene: TRBV23-1
CDR3aa: CASSQSHRAIRPDYQPQHF

j_gene: TRBJ1-1
abundance: NA
v_gene: TRBV30
CDR3aa: CAWAAWGQGTEAFF

j_gene: TRBJ2-2
abundance: NA
v_gene: TRBV3-1/TRBV3-2
CDR3aa: CASSQEDSGKEAGELFF

j_gene: TRBJ2-3
abundance: NA
v_gene: TRBV9
CDR3aa: CASSSQGEADTQYF

j_gene: TRBJ2-6
abundance: NA
v_gene: TRBV7-3
CDR3aa: CASSPSSGANVLTF

j_gene: TRBJ1-5
abundance: few
v_gene: TRBV28
CDR3aa: CASSFIDRGDEPQHF

j_gene: TRBJ2-1
abundance: NA
v_gene: TRBV7-8
CDR3aa: CASSKGLAGESSYNEQFF

j_gene: TRBJ1-3
abundance: NA
v_gene: TRBV18
CDR3aa: CASSPVGVGNTIYF

j_gene: TRBJ1-2
abundance: NA
v_gene: TRBV14
CDR3aa: CASSQYRGQGSGYTF

j_gene: TRBJ1-2
abundance: NA
v_gene: TRBV18
CDR3aa: CASSPPGGGRGGYTF

j_gene: TRBJ1-5
abundance: NA
v_gene: TRBV5-6
CDR3aa: CASSLRNQPQHF

j_gene: TRBJ2-2
abundance: NA
v_gene: TRBV7-9
CDR3aa: CASRQLAGGQYTGELFF

j_gene: TRBJ2-2
abundance: NA
v_gene: TRBV5-6
CDR3aa: CASSLPGLPNTGELFF

j_gene: TRBJ2-7
abundance: NA
v_gene: TRBV6-4
CDR3aa: CASSDAGLAGTYEQYF

j_gene: TRBJ2-1
abundance: NA
v_gene: TRBV15
CDR3aa: CATSRTTSGRTDEQFF

j_gene: TRBJ2-3
abundance: NA
v_gene: TRBV4-1
CDR3aa: CASSQGHGGPTDTQYF

j_gene: TRBJ1-2
abundance: few
v_gene: TRBV28
CDR3aa: CASRLGGYGYTF

j_gene: TRBJ1-2
abundance: NA
v_gene: TRBV4-3
CDR3aa: CASSQDGTGDGYTF

j_gene: TRBJ2-1
abundance: once
v_gene: TRBV7-3
CDR3aa: CASSLIGTGNSYNEQFF

j_gene: TRBJ2-7
abundance: NA
v_gene: TRBV28
CDR3aa: CASTDAGAYEQYF

j_gene: TRBJ2-5
abundance: once
v_gene: TRBV4-3
CDR3aa: CASSQTGAQETQYF

j_gene: TRBJ2-7
abundance: NA
v_gene: TRBV19
CDR3aa: CASSSDRGVFYEQYF

j_gene: TRBJ2-5
abundance: NA
v_gene: TRBV5-4
CDR3aa: CASSRVADQETQYF

j_gene: TRBJ1-1
abundance: NA
v_gene: TRBV24-1
CDR3aa: CATSDPQGRGGEAFF

j_gene: TRBJ1-6
abundance: once
v_gene: TRBV3-1/TRBV3-2
CDR3aa: CASSQAGGRGSPLHF

j_gene: TRBJ1-3
abundance: NA
v_gene: TRBV6-5
CDR3aa: CASSYGRGIGGNTIYF

j_gene: TRBJ2-3
abundance: NA
v_gene: TRBV7-7
CDR3aa: CASSPGLAGGDTQYF

j_gene: TRBJ2-7
abundance: once
v_gene: TRBV27
CDR3aa: CASSFLGQGAYEQYF

j_gene: TRBJ2-7
abundance: NA
v_gene: TRBV19
CDR3aa: CASSTRMTGPSYEQYF

j_gene: TRBJ2-1
abundance: once
v_gene: TRBV6-5
CDR3aa: CASSHRTGRNEQFF

j_gene: TRBJ2-3
abundance: NA
v_gene: TRBV7-2
CDR3aa: CASSPRGVGTDTQYF

j_gene: TRBJ2-7
abundance: NA
v_gene: TRBV2
CDR3aa: CASSSPREQYF

j_gene: TRBJ1-1
abundance: NA
v_gene: TRBV29-1
CDR3aa: CSVGQGAQNTEAFF